These 24 T cell receptor beta chains were sequenced from one sample in a study of blood T cell dynamics during melanoma immunotherapy (dated by TCRdb to the early 2020s). In light of the paper, this sample's time point label describes: week 3, after first cycle of checkpoint inhibitor. The library was built by means of the immunoSEQ multiplex PCR assay. Held by TCRdb, this immuneACCESS table contains in-frame sequences only and omits some clones. Under half of the omission traces to an unresolved V gene where checked; the cause of the rest is unknown. In all, the sample holds a few thousand clones, and about four fifths of those were seen once. The top ten hold about 33% of the sample. This specimen was blood, taken from a patient treated with checkpoint blockade. These receptors originate from a human donor with melanoma.

The chain carries TRBV25-1 and TRBJ1-2; D might be TRBD1 (6 bases). Germline CDR1 is MGHDK and CDR2 is SYGVNS. The CDR3 spans 14 residues. Trimming stripped 6 bases from V and 8 bases from J, with 19 bases between. CDR3 residues: CASSAPAGVEGYTF. DNA of the CDR3: TGTGCCAGCAGCGCCCCTGCAGGGGTTGAGGGCTACACCTTC.

The CDR3 protein is CASSRFGDYSNQPQHF. In nucleotides, the CDR3 is TGCGCCAGCAGCCGGTTCGGGGACTATAGCAATCAGCCCCAGCATTTT. The chain links TRBV4-1 to TRBJ1-5, with D possibly matching TRBD1 (5 bases). The CDR3 has 16 amino acids. V lost 4 bases and J 0 bases, leaving 13 bases between the germline ends. Germline lookup yields CDR1 MGHRA and CDR2 YSYEKL.

The J gene is TRBJ2-7, the V gene TRBV4-1, with D possibly matching TRBD2 (5 bases). CDR3 length: 16 residues. Germline V CDR1 and CDR2: MGHRA, YSYEKL. V lost 4 bases, J lost 6 bases, and 22 bases lay in between. CDR3 nucleotide sequence: TGCGCCAGCAGCCGCGGTTTAGAGACGCGGGCCTCCGAGCAGTACTTC. Protein: CASSRGLETRASEQYF.

The chain has TRBV29-1 and TRBJ2-3; TRBD2 agrees at 10 bases. There are 14 residues in the CDR3. Germline V gives CDR1 SQVTM, CDR2 ANQGSEA. V gave up 4 bases and J gave up 3 bases; unmatched junction bases: 4. CDR3 region: CSVGGTSVTDTQYF. CDR3 DNA: TGCAGCGTTGGGGGGACTAGCGTAACAGATACGCAGTATTTT.

The CDR3 spells CASSQTGTGNQPQHF. CDR3 DNA: TGTGCCAGCAGCCAAACCGGGACAGGGAATCAGCCCCAGCATTTT. V is TRBV9 and J is TRBJ1-5; 9 positions match TRBD1. The CDR3 runs 15 residues. The J segment lost 4 bases and the V segment lost 4 bases, leaving 6 bases of the junction unmatched. Per the germline V gene, CDR1 is SGDLS and CDR2 is YYNGEE.

The genes are TRBV7-8 and TRBJ1-1; D perhaps matches TRBD1 (6 bases). CDR1 is SGHVS, CDR2 FQNEAQ, per germline. Trimming left V 6 bases short and J 6 bases short, with 23 bases between. The CDR3 totals 16 residues. The CDR3 reads CASSLLGLGGAAEAFF. DNA of the CDR3: TGTGCCAGCAGTCTGTTGGGATTGGGGGGGGCGGCTGAAGCTTTCTTT.

This clone was recorded a few times. CDR3 sequence reads: CASSYEPTGSQGYTF. As DNA, the CDR3 is TGCGCCAGCAGCTACGAACCGACAGGATCCCAGGGCTACACCTTC. The chain combines TRBV5-1 with TRBJ1-2; weak D call: TRBD1 (6 bases). The CDR3 runs to 15 residues. Germline V gene sequence: CDR1 SGHRS, CDR2 YFSETQ. Trimming left V 3 bases short and J 8 bases short, with 20 bases between.

The chain combines TRBV7-9 with TRBJ1-1; 9 nucleotides match TRBD1. Germline loops: CDR1 SEHNR, CDR2 FQNEAQ (reference sequence). V shed 5 bases, J shed 2 bases, and the junction held 12 bases outside the gene matches. The CDR3 loop spans 17 amino acids. CDR3 in DNA: TGTGCCAGCAGCCCTATCCCCGGACAGGGGACCAACACTGAAGCTTTCTTT. Translating gives CASSPIPGQGTNTEAFF.

The genes are TRBV6-5 and TRBJ2-1; 14 bases align to TRBD2. CDR1 and CDR2 from the germline V gene are MNHEY and SVGAGI. Trimming removed 5 bases from V and 7 bases from J; junction bases left unmatched: 4. CDR3 length: 15 amino acids. The CDR3 nucleotides are TGTGCCAGCAGTCCCGGGACTAGCGGGAGAAATGAGCAGTTCTTC. Translated, it gives CASSPGTSGRNEQFF.

This rearrangement joins TRBV9 to TRBJ1-1; TRBD1 matches at 11 bases. Germline V gene sequence: CDR1 SGDLS, CDR2 YYNGEE. Trimming at V came to 2 bases and at J to 0 bases, leaving 12 bases not matched to a gene. The CDR3 contains 19 residues. CDR3: CASSVGQGAATTMNTEAFF. CDR3 coding DNA: TGTGCCAGCAGCGTCGGACAGGGGGCCGCCACAACTATGAACACTGAAGCTTTCTTT.

The rearrangement joins TRBV18 to TRBJ2-7; D remains unclear. Trimming pared 0 bases from V and 4 bases from J, leaving 13 bases between. CDR1 KGHSH and CDR2 LQKENI come from the germline V gene. This CDR3 has 15 residues. The chain's CDR3 is CASSPPGPPAYEQYF. CDR3 coding DNA: TGTGCCAGCTCACCACCGGGCCCGCCAGCGTACGAGCAGTACTTC.

The V and J genes are TRBV5-8 and TRBJ2-7; D remains unclear. This CDR3 region has 14 residues. With 0 bases removed from V and 7 bases from J, the gap between germline ends came to 14 bases. The germline gives CDR1 SGHTS, CDR2 YDEGEE. The CDR3 sequence is CASSLAVGIGEQYF. For the CDR3, the DNA is TGTGCCAGCAGCTTGGCGGTGGGGATCGGGGAGCAGTACTTC.

This chain uses TRBV6-6 with TRBJ1-2, with TRBD1 as a possible D gene (6 bases). CDR3 length: 14 residues. V dropped 5 bases and J dropped 8 bases, with 18 bases sitting between them. Germline V gene data show CDR1 as MNHNY and CDR2 as SVGAGI (reference sequence). CDR3 sequence reads: CASSKNREGFGYTF. The CDR3 DNA sequence: TGTGCCAGCAGTAAAAACAGGGAAGGGTTCGGCTACACCTTC.

The V gene is TRBV9, the J gene TRBJ2-6; D ambiguous. This CDR3 spans 14 amino acids. CDR1 is SGDLS and CDR2 is YYNGEE in the germline V gene. V lost 4 bases and J lost 0, with 5 bases in between. The CDR3 sequence: CASSLDSGANVLTF. As DNA, the CDR3 is TGTGCCAGCAGCCTCGACTCTGGGGCCAACGTCCTGACTTTC.

The rearrangement links TRBV6-1 to TRBJ2-5; TRBD1 aligns across 9 bases. With the DNA end fitting TRBJ2-7 better, the J assignment may be wrong. Germline V gene data show CDR1 as MNHNS and CDR2 as SASEGT. CDR3 length equals 16 residues. The chain's CDR3 is CASSEPGDRVSYEQYF. In DNA, the CDR3 is TGTGCCAGCAGTGAACCGGGGGACAGGGTCTCCTACGAGCAGTACTTC.

V and J are TRBV6-5 and TRBJ1-1; D not certain. The CDR3 sequence is 14 residues long. V was cut by 5 bases and J by 0 bases, with 10 bases left in between. The germline V gene encodes CDR1 MNHEY and CDR2 SVGAGI. The CDR3: CASSTWEMNTEAFF. CDR3 in DNA: TGTGCCAGCAGTACGTGGGAGATGAACACTGAAGCTTTCTTT.

This clone turned up a few times. The V and J genes are TRBV7-2 and TRBJ1-2; no clear D. The CDR3 loop spans 11 amino acids. The V end was cut by 4 bases, the J end by 8 bases, with 8 bases between. Germline V lookup: CDR1 SGHTA, CDR2 FQGNSA. CDR3 in amino acids: CASSSLWGYTF. The CDR3 DNA reads TGTGCCAGCAGCTCCCTTTGGGGCTACACCTTC.

The rearrangement joins TRBV13 to TRBJ2-2; 11 nucleotides align to TRBD1. V lost 6 bases and J lost 5; bases outside the gene matches: 5. CDR3 length: 15 residues. Looked up from germline, CDR1 is PRHDT and CDR2 is FYEKMQ (reference sequence). The CDR3 protein is CASRTGTGGTGELFF. The DNA of the CDR3 is TGTGCCAGCAGAACAGGGACAGGGGGGACCGGGGAGCTGTTTTTT.

This clone was detected only once. The rearrangement uses TRBV5-4 and TRBJ1-3, with no clear D. The CDR3 sequence is 15 residues long. The germline gives CDR1 SGHNT, CDR2 YYREEE (reference sequence). V lost 4 bases, J lost 4 bases, and 15 bases lay in between. The DNA for the CDR3 is TGTGCCAGCAGCCTATACCCCCCAGCAGGAAACACCATATATTTT. This gives the protein CASSLYPPAGNTIYF.

V gene TRBV11-2 combines with J gene TRBJ2-5, with D uncertain. There are 17 residues in the CDR3. The V end lost 5 bases, the J end lost 6 bases, and 25 bases lay between the germline ends. Germline CDR1 SGHAT, CDR2 FQNNGV. The CDR3 sequence: CASSLTARPTFKKTQYF. The DNA of the CDR3 is TGTGCCAGCAGCCTCACCGCCCGCCCCACGTTCAAGAAGACCCAGTACTTC.

The chain links TRBV9 to TRBJ2-2; D unclear. The CDR3 extends over 14 amino acids. The germline gives CDR1 SGDLS, CDR2 YYNGEE. Trimming took off 0 bases at V and 6 bases at J, with 9 bases between the two ends. The CDR3 here is CASSVARVAGELFF. The CDR3 DNA is TGTGCCAGCAGCGTAGCTAGGGTGGCCGGGGAGCTGTTTTTT.

This chain uses TRBV19 with TRBJ2-3, with 7 bases lining up with TRBD1. CDR3 size: 16 residues. CDR1 and CDR2 (germline): LNHDA, SQIVND (reference sequence). After removal of 3 bases from V and 1 base from J, the junction contained 7 bases not matched to a gene. CDR3 nucleotides: TGTGCCAGTAGTATTCTAAGCGGACAGGGCACAGATACGCAGTATTTT. It encodes CASSILSGQGTDTQYF.

This chain joins TRBV19 and TRBJ2-2; D possibly corresponds to TRBD1 (6 bases). The CDR3 has 16 amino acids. Germline CDR1 reads LNHDA; CDR2 reads SQIVND (reference sequence). V was clipped by 4 bases and J by 3 bases, with 15 bases between them. In nucleotides, the CDR3 is TGTGCCAGTAGTAGCCACGGGACAAGGGACACCGGGGAGCTGTTTTTT. It codes for CASSSHGTRDTGELFF.

This clone was observed a few times. The chain employs TRBV19 and TRBJ1-2; 7 nucleotides match TRBD1. The length of the CDR3 is 16 residues. Germline V gene sequence: CDR1 LNHDA, CDR2 SQIVND (reference sequence). Trimming took 4 bases from V and 1 from J; bases not matched to a gene: 9. For the CDR3, the DNA is TGTGCCAGTAGTACAGGACAGGACTTGTATAACTATGGCTACACCTTC. Protein: CASSTGQDLYNYGYTF.